This TCR beta chain is drawn from a study of control samples from healthy donors and cancer patients. Some clones are missing from TCRdb's copy, which holds only in-frame ones; the method was immunoSEQ multiplex PCR. Of fewer than 500,000 clones in the sample, 75% to 95% were seen once. This CDR3 has 13 amino acids. The germline V gene encodes CDR1 SGHTA and CDR2 FQGNSA. Trimming stripped 4 bases from V and 6 bases from J, with 13 bases between. This clonotype was obtained from a man aged 40-55 years with head and neck cancer. The sequenced sample was PBMCs. V usage is TRBV7-2 and J usage is TRBJ2-7; D unclear. CDR3 nucleotides: TGTGCCAGCAGCTCTCACTGGACGGGCGAGCAGTACTTC. It encodes CASSSHWTGEQYF.